The rows below give T cell receptor beta chains drawn from one sample of a study of blood T cell repertoires in COVID-19. Repertoires were generated with immunoSEQ multiplex PCR, while TCRdb's copy carries only in-frame clones and drops some. The sample carries under 150,000 clones, approximately 85% recorded once. The sequenced sample consisted of peripheral blood. These receptors all stem from a woman in her sixties or seventies with COVID-19, enrolled during active disease. Both conserved end residues are part of each CDR3.

v_gene: TRBV4-1
CDR3aa: CASSQDEDEKLFF

v_gene: TRBV4-3
CDR3aa: CASSPFREDTDTQYF

v_gene: TRBV7-8
CDR3aa: CASSQGVEVTAEAFF

v_gene: TRBV14
CDR3aa: CASSQRHGLANTQYF

v_gene: TRBV29-1
CDR3aa: CSVEVGQGYGYTF

v_gene: TRBV9
CDR3aa: CASSGTGTGGYEQYF

v_gene: TRBV6-5
CDR3aa: CASSSRQGAGGTEAFF

v_gene: TRBV14
CDR3aa: CASSKPPGKGSPLHF

v_gene: TRBV5-1
CDR3aa: CASSLGQEYTDTQYF

v_gene: TRBV3-1/TRBV3-2
CDR3aa: CASRLGTGVTEAFF

v_gene: TRBV7-6
CDR3aa: CASSPATGGHEKLFF

v_gene: TRBV9
CDR3aa: CASSATGQFYGYTF

v_gene: TRBV18
CDR3aa: CASSPPVTGGPSDGYTF

v_gene: TRBV6-5
CDR3aa: CASTGMQGGNTIYF

v_gene: TRBV6-5
CDR3aa: CASRQGYSNYGYTF

v_gene: TRBV5-5
CDR3aa: CASSLLSGGANGELFF

v_gene: TRBV30
CDR3aa: CAWNPEGGFNYGYTF

v_gene: TRBV28
CDR3aa: CASSLGTSGGQETQYF

v_gene: TRBV18
CDR3aa: CASSPYDAGTGGYPDYEQYF

v_gene: TRBV7-9
CDR3aa: CASSPDTSGELFF

v_gene: TRBV18
CDR3aa: CASSPNGGTQETQYF

v_gene: TRBV7-9
CDR3aa: CASSFTGRNDTF

v_gene: TRBV10-3
CDR3aa: CAISERGGDGYTF

v_gene: TRBV5-1
CDR3aa: CASSLLQDNYGYTF

v_gene: TRBV7-3
CDR3aa: CASSLTTGHYNEQFF

v_gene: TRBV6-6
CDR3aa: CASSPGQGITEAFF

v_gene: TRBV5-4
CDR3aa: CASSLPAAVDGYTF

v_gene: TRBV11-2
CDR3aa: CASSSQMGGTEAFF

v_gene: TRBV7-3
CDR3aa: CASSSNPGSGNTIYF

v_gene: TRBV10-2
CDR3aa: CASSEIAGGSTDTQYF

v_gene: TRBV7-2
CDR3aa: CASSPRQGVNTEAFF

v_gene: TRBV5-1
CDR3aa: CASSLTGINYGYTF

v_gene: TRBV7-9
CDR3aa: CASSLLGGRNSPLHF

v_gene: TRBV6-5
CDR3aa: CASIPMWNTGELFF

v_gene: TRBV7-8
CDR3aa: CASSPTRGAVYGYTF

v_gene: TRBV5-1
CDR3aa: CASSLGGNYGYTF

v_gene: TRBV9
CDR3aa: CASSTTSGTDYEQYF